Shown below are 13 T cell receptor beta chains from a single sample sequenced in a study of human T cells and chemical hapten exposure. TCRdb reprocessed the RACE reads via MiXCR and lists one record per CDR3 protein. The sample records 85,000 to 100,000 distinct CDR3 sequences, over 10% being singletons. As for time point: patch test 1, 2 weeks after DPC sensitization. Treatment meaning: therapeutic diphenylcyclopropenone sensitization with weekly scalp DPC. The material sequenced was whole blood, taken in connection with sensitization to the hapten diphenylcyclopropenone (DPC). The receptors come from a woman in her forties with alopecia areata. Some clones in this sample may be carry-over from other donors' samples.

The table lists this clonotype with a few counts. The rearrangement links TRBV20-1 to TRBJ1-1, with D maybe TRBD1 (6 bases). Germline V gene lookup returns CDR1 DFQATT and CDR2 SNEGSKA (reference sequence). This CDR3 has 15 residues. V was shortened by 2 bases and J by 3 bases, with 16 bases between the two germline ends. The CDR3 loop is CSARTRTAADTEAFF. The DNA for the CDR3 is TGCAGTGCTAGAACAAGGACAGCCGCGGACACTGAAGCTTTCTTT.

This clonotype showed up just a few times. The chain combines TRBV7-3 with TRBJ2-2, with 8 bases matching TRBD1. There are 14 residues in the CDR3. CDR1 is SGHTA, CDR2 FQGTGA, per germline. The ends lost 5 bases at V and 5 bases at J; junction bases unmatched: 4. The CDR3 loop reads CASSLNRGTGELFF. CDR3 DNA sequence: TGTGCCAGCAGCCTCAACAGGGGGACCGGGGAGCTGTTTTTT.

This clonotype was seen many times. V is TRBV29-1 and J is TRBJ2-5, with D possibly matching TRBD1 (5 bases). The CDR3 is 15 amino acids. The V end lost 3 bases, the J end lost 2 bases, and 16 bases lay between the germline ends. The germline V gene encodes CDR1 SQVTM and CDR2 ANQGSEA. For the CDR3, the DNA is TGCAGCGTTGATAGAATTAGGCAGGGACAAGAGACCCAGTACTTC. Protein: CSVDRIRQGQETQYF.

This clonotype was seen only a few times. The rearrangement uses TRBV2 and TRBJ2-7; D possibly corresponds to TRBD2 (5 bases). Trimming removed 6 bases at V and 2 bases at J, with 17 bases between. The CDR3 extends over 15 amino acids. Germline CDR1 and CDR2: SNHLY and FYNNEI. The CDR3 sequence is CASRLGIHPTYEQYF. CDR3 DNA: TGTGCCAGCAGACTCGGGATCCACCCTACCTACGAGCAGTACTTC.

The chain has TRBV10-2 and TRBJ2-1, with TRBD2 matching over 9 bases. CDR1 is WSHSY, CDR2 SAAADI, per germline. The CDR3 totals 14 residues. Trimming at V came to 7 bases and at J to 9 bases, leaving 10 bases not matched to a gene. DNA of the CDR3: TGCGCCAGCAAAGTAGCGGGAGCGGGGGGTGAGCAGTTCTTC. It translates to CASKVAGAGGEQFF.

The rearrangement joins TRBV12-3 or TRBV12-4 to TRBJ2-5, with D perhaps being TRBD1 or TRBD2 (6 bases each). V lost 6 bases to trimming and J lost 7 bases, with 12 bases between them. The CDR3 length is 12 residues. CDR3 region: CASRSKGGTQYF. The CDR3 DNA reads as TGTGCCAGCAGGTCCAAGGGGGGGACCCAGTACTTC.

V and J are TRBV11-2 and TRBJ2-7; possibly TRBD1 for D (6 bases). Trimming left V 0 bases short and J 0 bases short, with 12 bases between. The CDR3 sequence is 16 residues long. Germline assignment: CDR1 SGHAT and CDR2 FQNNGV. The CDR3 is CASSLEWGHTSYEQYF. CDR3 nucleotide sequence: TGTGCCAGCAGCTTAGAGTGGGGACACACCTCCTACGAGCAGTACTTC.

The J gene is TRBJ1-2, the V gene TRBV20-1; the D is unclear. Germline CDR1 and CDR2: DFQATT and SNEGSKA (reference sequence). The CDR3 is 13 residues long. V lost 1 base to trimming and J lost 4 bases, with 10 bases between them. CDR3 sequence reads: CSARGAPGYGYTF. The DNA for the CDR3 is TGCAGTGCTAGAGGGGCACCGGGCTATGGCTACACCTTC.

This clonotype was counted between two and nine times. The chain uses TRBV28 and TRBJ2-1; D not certain. The germline CDR1 and CDR2 sequences are MDHEN and SYDVKM. The CDR3 loop spans 13 amino acids. Trimming pared 3 bases from V and 6 bases from J, leaving 9 bases between. The CDR3: CASSFNLGNEQFF. In DNA, the CDR3 is TGTGCCAGCAGTTTTAACCTGGGCAATGAGCAGTTCTTC.

This clonotype was counted ten times or more. CDR3 in amino acids: CSARGDLYLGEQFF. The CDR3 DNA reads as TGCAGTGCTAGGGGTGATCTTTATTTAGGGGAGCAGTTCTTC. V and J are TRBV20-1 and TRBJ2-1; D is ambiguous. CDR1 DFQATT and CDR2 SNEGSKA come from the germline V gene (reference sequence). The V gene lost 3 bases and the J gene lost 10 bases, with 19 bases spanning the gap. The CDR3 contains 14 residues.

A few counts support this clonotype. The V and J genes are TRBV28 and TRBJ1-1; D ambiguous. Trimming shortened V by 6 bases and J by 1 base, and 9 bases separated the two germline ends. There are 13 residues in the CDR3. Germline V lookup: CDR1 MDHEN, CDR2 SYDVKM. The CDR3 DNA reads TGTGCCAGCAGATGGGCAGGGAACACTGAAGCTTTCTTT. Amino acid sequence: CASRWAGNTEAFF.

The rearrangement joins TRBV19 to TRBJ1-1; perhaps TRBD1 as D (6 bases). V shed 6 bases and J shed 12 bases, with 17 bases lying between them. The CDR3 runs 12 residues. Germline-derived CDR1 and CDR2 are LNHDA and SQIVND (reference sequence). CDR3 nucleotide sequence: TGTGCCAGTAGCCCCACCCAGGGGTGGACTTTCTTT. This encodes CASSPTQGWTFF.

This clonotype was counted between two and nine times. This chain uses TRBV27 with TRBJ1-1; D is possibly TRBD1 (5 bases). The germline CDR1 and CDR2 sequences are MNHEY and SMNVEV (reference sequence). The CDR3 has 13 amino acids. The V and J ends lost 4 bases and 5 bases respectively, with 11 bases between them. The CDR3 nucleotides are TGTGCCAGCAGTTGGGCACGGACAACTGAAGCTTTCTTT. Residues: CASSWARTTEAFF.